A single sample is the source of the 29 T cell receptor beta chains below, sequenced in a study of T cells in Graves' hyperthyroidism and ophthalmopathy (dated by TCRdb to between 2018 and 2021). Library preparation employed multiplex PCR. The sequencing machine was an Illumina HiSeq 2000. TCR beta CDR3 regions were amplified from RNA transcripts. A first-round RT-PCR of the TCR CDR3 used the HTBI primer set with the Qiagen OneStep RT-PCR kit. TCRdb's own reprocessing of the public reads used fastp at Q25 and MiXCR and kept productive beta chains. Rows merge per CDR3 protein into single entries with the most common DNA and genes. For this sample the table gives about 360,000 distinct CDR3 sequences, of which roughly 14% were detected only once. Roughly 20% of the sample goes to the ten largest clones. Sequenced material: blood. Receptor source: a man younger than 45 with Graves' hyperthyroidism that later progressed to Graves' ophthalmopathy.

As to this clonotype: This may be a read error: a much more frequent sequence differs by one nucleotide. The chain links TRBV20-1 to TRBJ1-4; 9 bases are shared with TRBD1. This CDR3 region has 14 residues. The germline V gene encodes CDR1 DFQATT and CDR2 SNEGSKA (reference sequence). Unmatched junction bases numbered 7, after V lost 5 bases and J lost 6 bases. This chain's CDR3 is CSAGVQGADEKLFF. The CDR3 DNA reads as TGCAGTGCTGGGGTACAGGGGGCGGATGAAAAACTGTTTTTT.

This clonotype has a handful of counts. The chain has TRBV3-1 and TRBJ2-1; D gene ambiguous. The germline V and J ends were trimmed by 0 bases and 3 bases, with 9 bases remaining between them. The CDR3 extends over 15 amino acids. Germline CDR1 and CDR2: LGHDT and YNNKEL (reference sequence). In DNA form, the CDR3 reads TGTGCCAGCAGCCAAGACCGGGTAATCTACAATGAGCAGTTCTTC. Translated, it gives CASSQDRVIYNEQFF.

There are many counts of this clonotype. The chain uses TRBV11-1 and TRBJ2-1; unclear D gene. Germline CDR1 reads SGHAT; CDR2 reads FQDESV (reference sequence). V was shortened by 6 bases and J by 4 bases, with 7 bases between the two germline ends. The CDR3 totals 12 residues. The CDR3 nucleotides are TGTGCCAGCAGTGAGGATTACAATGAGCAGTTCTTC. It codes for CASSEDYNEQFF.

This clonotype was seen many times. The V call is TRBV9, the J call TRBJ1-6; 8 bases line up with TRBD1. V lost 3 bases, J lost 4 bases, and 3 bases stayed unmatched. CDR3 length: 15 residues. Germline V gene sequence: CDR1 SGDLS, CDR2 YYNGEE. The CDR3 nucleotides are TGTGCCAGCAGCGCCGGGACAGGATATAATTCACCCCTCCACTTT. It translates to CASSAGTGYNSPLHF.

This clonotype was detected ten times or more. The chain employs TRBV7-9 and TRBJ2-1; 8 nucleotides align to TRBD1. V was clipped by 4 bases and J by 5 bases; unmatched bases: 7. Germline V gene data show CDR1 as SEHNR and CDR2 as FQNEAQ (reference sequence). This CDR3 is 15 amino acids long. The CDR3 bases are TGTGCCAGCAGCTCGTACAGGGGGTCGAACAATGAGCAGTTCTTC. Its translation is CASSSYRGSNNEQFF.

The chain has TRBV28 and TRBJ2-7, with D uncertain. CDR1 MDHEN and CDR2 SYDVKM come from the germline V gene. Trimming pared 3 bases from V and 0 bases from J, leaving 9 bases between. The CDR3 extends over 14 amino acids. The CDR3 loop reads CASSFYPSSYEQYF. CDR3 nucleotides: TGTGCCAGCAGTTTCTACCCATCCTCCTACGAGCAGTACTTC.

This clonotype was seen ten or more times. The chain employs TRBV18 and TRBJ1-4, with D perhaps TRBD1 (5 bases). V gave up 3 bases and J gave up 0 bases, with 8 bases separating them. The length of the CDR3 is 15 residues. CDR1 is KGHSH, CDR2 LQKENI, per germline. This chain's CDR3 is CASSPQTATNEKLFF. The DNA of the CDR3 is TGTGCCAGCTCACCTCAGACAGCAACTAATGAAAAACTGTTTTTT.

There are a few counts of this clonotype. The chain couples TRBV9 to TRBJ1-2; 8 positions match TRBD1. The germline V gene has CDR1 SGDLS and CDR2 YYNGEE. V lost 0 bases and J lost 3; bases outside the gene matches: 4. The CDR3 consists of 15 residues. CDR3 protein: CASSVGHRGDYGYTF. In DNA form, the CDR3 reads TGTGCCAGCAGCGTAGGGCACAGGGGGGACTATGGCTACACCTTC.

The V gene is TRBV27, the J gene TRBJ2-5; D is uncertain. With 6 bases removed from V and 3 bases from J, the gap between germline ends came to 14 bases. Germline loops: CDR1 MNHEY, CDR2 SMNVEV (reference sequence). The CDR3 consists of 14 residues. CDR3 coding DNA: TGTGCCAGCAGCCTTATAGGCGGCAAAGAGACCCAGTACTTC. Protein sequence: CASSLIGGKETQYF.

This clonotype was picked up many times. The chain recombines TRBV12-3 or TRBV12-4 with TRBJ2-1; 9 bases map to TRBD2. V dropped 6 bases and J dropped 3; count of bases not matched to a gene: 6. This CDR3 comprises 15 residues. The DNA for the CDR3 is TGTGCCAGCAGCCGCGGGCGGGGGGGCTACAATGAGCAGTTCTTC. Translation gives CASSRGRGGYNEQFF.

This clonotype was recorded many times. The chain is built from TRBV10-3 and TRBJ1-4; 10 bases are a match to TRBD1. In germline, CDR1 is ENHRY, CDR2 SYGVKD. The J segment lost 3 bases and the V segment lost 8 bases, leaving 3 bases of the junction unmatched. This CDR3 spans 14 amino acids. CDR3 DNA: TGTGCCATCGGGGGACAGGGGCCTAATGAAAAACTGTTTTTT. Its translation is CAIGGQGPNEKLFF.

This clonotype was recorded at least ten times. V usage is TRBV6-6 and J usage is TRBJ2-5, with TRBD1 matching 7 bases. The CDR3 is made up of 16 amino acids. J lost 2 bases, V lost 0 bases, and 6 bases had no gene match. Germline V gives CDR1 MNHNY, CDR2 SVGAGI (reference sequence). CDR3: CASSYSVTGDQETQYF. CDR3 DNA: TGTGCCAGCAGTTACTCAGTTACAGGGGATCAAGAGACCCAGTACTTC.

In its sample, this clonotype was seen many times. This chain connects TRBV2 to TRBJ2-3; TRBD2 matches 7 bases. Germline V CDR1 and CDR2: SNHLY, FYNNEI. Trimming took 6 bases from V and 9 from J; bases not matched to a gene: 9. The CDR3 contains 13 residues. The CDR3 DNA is TGTGCCAGCAGCCGCCTCCTAGCGGCAACGCAGTATTTT. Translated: CASSRLLAATQYF.

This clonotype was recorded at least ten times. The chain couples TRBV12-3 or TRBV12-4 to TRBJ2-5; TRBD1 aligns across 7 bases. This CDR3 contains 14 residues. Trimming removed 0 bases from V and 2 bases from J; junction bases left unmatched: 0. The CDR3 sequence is CASSLAGQQETQYF. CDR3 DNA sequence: TGTGCCAGCAGTTTAGCGGGACAGCAAGAGACCCAGTACTTC.

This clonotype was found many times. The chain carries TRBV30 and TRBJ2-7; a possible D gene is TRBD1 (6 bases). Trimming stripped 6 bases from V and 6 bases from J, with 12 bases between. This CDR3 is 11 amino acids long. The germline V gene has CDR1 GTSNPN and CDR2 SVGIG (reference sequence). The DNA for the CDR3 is TGTGCCTGCGACAGGTTCGGCGAGCAGTACTTC. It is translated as CACDRFGEQYF.

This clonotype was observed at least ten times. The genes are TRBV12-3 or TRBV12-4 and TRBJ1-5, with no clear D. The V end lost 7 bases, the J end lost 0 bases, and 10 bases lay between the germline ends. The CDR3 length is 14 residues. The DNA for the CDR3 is TGTGCCAGCACCCTGGGCTATAGCAATCAGCCCCAGCATTTT. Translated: CASTLGYSNQPQHF.

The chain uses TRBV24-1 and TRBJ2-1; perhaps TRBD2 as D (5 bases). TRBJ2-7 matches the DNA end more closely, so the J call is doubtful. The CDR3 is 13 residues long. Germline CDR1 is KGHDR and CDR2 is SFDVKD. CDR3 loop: CATSDLSGNEQYF. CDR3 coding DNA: TGTGCCACCAGTGATTTGTCGGGAAATGAGCAGTACTTC.

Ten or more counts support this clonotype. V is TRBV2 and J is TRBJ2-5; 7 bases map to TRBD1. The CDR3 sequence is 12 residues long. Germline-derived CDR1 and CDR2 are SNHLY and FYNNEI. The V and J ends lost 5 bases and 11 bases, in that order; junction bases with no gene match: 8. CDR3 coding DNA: TGTGCCAGCAGTCGGGACAGCCACTCACAGTACTTC. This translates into CASSRDSHSQYF.

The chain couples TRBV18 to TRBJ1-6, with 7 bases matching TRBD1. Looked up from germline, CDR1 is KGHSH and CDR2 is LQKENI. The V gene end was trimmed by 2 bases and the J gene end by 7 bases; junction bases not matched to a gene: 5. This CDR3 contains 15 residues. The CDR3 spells CASSPTRDRNSPLHF. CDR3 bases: TGTGCCAGCTCACCAACACGGGACAGAAATTCACCCCTCCACTTT.

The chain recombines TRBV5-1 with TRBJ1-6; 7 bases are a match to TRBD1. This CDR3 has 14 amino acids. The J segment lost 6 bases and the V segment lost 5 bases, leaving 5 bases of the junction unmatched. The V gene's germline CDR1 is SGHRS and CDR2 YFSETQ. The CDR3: CASREGAGNSPLHF. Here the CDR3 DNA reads TGCGCCAGCAGGGAGGGGGCTGGTAATTCACCCCTCCACTTT. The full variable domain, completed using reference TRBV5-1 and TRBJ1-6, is KAGVTQTPRYLIKTRGQQVTLSCSPISGHRSVSWYQQTPGQGLQFLFEYFSETQRNKGNFPGRFSGRQFSNSRSEMNVSTLELGDSALYLCASREGAGNSPLHFGNGTRLTVT.

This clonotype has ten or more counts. This chain's CDR3 is CASSLDRLETQYF. CDR3 coding DNA: TGTGCCAGCAGCTTAGACCGCCTGGAGACCCAGTACTTC. V gene TRBV7-2 combines with J gene TRBJ2-5, with D hard to call. The CDR3 length is 13 residues. The germline CDR1 and CDR2 sequences are SGHTA and FQGNSA. V gave up 1 base and J gave up 5 bases, with 8 bases separating them.

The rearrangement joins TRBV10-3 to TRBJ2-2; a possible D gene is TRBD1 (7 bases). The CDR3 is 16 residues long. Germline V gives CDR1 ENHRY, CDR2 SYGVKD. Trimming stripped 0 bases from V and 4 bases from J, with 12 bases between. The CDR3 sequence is CAISESGQEGTGELFF. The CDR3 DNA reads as TGTGCCATCAGTGAGTCCGGACAGGAGGGCACCGGGGAGCTGTTTTTT.

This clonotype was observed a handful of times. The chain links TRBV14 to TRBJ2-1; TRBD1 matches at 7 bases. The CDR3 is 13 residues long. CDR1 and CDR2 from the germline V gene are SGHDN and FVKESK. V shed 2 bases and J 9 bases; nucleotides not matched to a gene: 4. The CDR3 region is CASSQYRGGEQFF. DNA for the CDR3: TGTGCCAGCAGCCAATACAGGGGCGGTGAGCAGTTCTTC.

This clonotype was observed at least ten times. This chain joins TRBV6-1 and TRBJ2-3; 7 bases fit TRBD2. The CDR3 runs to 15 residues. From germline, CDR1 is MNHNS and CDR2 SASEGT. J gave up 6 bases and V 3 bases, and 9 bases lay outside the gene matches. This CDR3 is CASSDTRLAVDTQYF. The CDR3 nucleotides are TGTGCCAGCAGTGATACGAGACTAGCTGTGGATACGCAGTATTTT.

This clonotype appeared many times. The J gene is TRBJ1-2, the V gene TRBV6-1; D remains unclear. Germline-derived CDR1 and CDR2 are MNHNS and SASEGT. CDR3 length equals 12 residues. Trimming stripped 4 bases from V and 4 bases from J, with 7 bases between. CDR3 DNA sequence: TGTGCCAGCAGTGGAAGGGCCTATGGCTACACCTTC. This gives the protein CASSGRAYGYTF.

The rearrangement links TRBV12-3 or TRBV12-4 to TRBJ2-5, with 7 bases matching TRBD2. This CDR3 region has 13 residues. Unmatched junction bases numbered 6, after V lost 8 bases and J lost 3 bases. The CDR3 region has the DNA TGTGCCAGCCGCCCTGGGAGGGAAGAGACCCAGTACTTC. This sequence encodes CASRPGREETQYF.

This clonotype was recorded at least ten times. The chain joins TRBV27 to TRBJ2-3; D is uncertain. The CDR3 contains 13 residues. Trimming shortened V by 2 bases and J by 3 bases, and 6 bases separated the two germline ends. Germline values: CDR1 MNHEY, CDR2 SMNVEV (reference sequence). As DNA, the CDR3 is TGTGCCAGCAGTTTAAGGAGAACAGATACGCAGTATTTT. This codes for CASSLRRTDTQYF.

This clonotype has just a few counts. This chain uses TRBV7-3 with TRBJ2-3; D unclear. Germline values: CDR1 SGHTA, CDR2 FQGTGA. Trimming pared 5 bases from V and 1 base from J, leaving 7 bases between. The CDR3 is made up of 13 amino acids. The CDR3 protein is CASSIAGTDTQYF. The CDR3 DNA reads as TGTGCCAGCAGCATCGCGGGCACAGATACGCAGTATTTT.

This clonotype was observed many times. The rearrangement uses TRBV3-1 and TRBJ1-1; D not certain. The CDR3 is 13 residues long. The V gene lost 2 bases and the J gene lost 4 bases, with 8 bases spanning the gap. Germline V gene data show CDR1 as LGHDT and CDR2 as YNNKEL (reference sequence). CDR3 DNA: TGTGCCAGCAGCCAATTCCGGGGCACTGAAGCTTTCTTT. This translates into CASSQFRGTEAFF.